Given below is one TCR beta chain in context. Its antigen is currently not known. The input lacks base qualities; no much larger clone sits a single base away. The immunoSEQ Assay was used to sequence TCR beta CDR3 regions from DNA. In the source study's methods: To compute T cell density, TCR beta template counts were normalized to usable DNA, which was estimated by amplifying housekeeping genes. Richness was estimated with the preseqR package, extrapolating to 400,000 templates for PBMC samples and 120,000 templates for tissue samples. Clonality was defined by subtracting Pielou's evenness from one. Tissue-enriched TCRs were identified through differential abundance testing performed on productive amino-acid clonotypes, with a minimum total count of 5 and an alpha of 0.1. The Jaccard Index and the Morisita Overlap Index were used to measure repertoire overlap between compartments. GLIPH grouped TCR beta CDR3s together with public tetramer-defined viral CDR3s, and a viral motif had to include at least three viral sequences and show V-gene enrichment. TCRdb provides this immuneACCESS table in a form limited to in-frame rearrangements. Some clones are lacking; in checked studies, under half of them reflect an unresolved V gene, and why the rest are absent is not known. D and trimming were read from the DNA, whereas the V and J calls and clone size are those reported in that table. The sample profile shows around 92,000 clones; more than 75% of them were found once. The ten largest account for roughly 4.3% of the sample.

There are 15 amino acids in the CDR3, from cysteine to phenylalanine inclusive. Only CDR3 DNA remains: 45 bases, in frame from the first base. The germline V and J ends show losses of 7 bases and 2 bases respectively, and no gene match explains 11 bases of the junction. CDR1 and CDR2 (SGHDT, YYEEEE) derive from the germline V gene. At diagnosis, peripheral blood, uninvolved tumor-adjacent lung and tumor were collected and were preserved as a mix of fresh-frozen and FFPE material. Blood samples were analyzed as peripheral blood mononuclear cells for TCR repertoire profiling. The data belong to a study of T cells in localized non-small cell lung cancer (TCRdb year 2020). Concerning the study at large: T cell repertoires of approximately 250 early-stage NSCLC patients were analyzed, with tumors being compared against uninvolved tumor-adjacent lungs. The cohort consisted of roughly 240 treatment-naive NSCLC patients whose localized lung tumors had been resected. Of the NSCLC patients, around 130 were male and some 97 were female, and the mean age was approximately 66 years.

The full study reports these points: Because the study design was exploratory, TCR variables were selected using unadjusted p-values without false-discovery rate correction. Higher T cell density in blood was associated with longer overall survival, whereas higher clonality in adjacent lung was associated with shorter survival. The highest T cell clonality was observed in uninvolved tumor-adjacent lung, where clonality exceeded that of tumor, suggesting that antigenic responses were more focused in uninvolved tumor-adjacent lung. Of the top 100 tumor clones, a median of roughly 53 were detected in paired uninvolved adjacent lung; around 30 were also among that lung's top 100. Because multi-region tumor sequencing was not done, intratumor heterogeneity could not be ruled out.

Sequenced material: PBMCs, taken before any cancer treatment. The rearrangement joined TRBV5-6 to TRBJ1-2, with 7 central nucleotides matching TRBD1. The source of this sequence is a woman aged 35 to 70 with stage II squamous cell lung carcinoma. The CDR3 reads CASALPGQPNYGYTF. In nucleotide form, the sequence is TGTGCCAGCGCCCTACCGGGACAGCCCAACTATGGCTACACCTTC.